This entry describes one TCR beta chain. The source of the sample is a study of spatial heterogeneity in lung cancer. Time point indicated: sample taken at primary tumor resection. Whole RNA, which was extracted from tumor, nontumor lung tissue or frozen PBMC, was sequenced without any cell sorting. Individually, TCR cDNA molecules were each labelled with a unique molecular identifier. TCRdb analysed the 5' RACE reads with MiXCR anew, one entry per CDR3 protein. The table lists tens of thousands of distinct CDR3 sequences, roughly an eighth of them singletons. The sequence came from a male donor with early-stage non-small cell lung cancer. This specimen was PBMCs, taken at surgery.

This chain's CDR3 is CASSYRTSGSEQFF. The CDR3 nucleotides read TGTGCCAGCAGTTACAGGACTAGCGGGAGTGAGCAGTTCTTC. This sequence joins TRBV12-3 or TRBV12-4 and TRBJ2-1; 13 bases are shared with TRBD2. This CDR3 is 14 amino acids long. Unmatched junction bases numbered 3, after V lost 4 bases and J lost 9 bases.